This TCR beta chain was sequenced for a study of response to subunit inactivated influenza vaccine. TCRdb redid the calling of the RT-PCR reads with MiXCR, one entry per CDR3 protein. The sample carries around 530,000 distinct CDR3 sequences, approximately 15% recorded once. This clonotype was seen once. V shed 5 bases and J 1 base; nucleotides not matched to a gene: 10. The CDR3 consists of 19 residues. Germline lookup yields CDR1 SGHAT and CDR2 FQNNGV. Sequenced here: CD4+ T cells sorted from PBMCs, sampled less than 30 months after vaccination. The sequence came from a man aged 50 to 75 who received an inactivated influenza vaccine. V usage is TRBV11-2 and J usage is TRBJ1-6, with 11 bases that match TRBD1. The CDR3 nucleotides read TGTGCCAGCAGCCCTCCCCCGGGACAGGGGGGTTCCTATAATTCACCCCTCCACTTT. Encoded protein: CASSPPPGQGGSYNSPLHF.